One sample yielded the 2 T cell receptor beta chains listed below, sequenced in a study of T-cell memory formation after mild COVID-19. In TCRdb, the 5' RACE reads were re-called with MiXCR into one record per CDR3 protein. The top ten hold around 13% of the sample, which has hundreds of thousands of distinct CDR3 sequences, around a quarter seen once. The sequenced material came from PBMCs or a T cell subset sorted from them (not recorded which). These receptors were collected from an adult woman who had mild COVID-19 (a few samples of this study predate the infection). Cell type and time point are not known.

V is TRBV3-1 and J is TRBJ2-7; 10 bases fit TRBD1. The V gene end was trimmed by 4 bases and the J gene end by 3 bases; junction bases not matched to a gene: 6. Germline V gene data show CDR1 as LGHDT and CDR2 as YNNKEL (reference sequence). The CDR3 contains 15 residues. CDR3 in amino acids: CASSPPTGGFYEQYF. The CDR3 nucleotides read TGTGCCAGCAGCCCGCCGACAGGGGGCTTCTACGAGCAGTACTTC.

The chain recombines TRBV7-9 with TRBJ2-7, with D tentatively TRBD2 (5 bases). The CDR3 is 16 amino acids. Between the trimmed V and J ends, which lost 5 bases and 2 bases, there was a span of 19 bases. Germline assignment: CDR1 SEHNR and CDR2 FQNEAQ (reference sequence). The CDR3 DNA follows: TGTGCCAGCAGCCCAAGCGGAGTTTTTATTACCTACGAGCAGTACTTC. It yields the protein CASSPSGVFITYEQYF.